These 4 T cell receptor beta chains were sequenced from one sample in a study of glioma-infiltrating T cells after dendritic cell vaccination. Stated time point: after dendritic cell vaccination, including at tumor progression/relapse. The repertoire was sequenced with immunoSEQ multiplex PCR; TCRdb's copy has only in-frame clones and lacks some. The sample holds about 91,000 clones, approximately 75% seen once. The starting material was blood, obtained after dendritic cell vaccination. All receptors derive from a human donor with glioblastoma.

The rearrangement uses TRBV6-6 and TRBJ1-2; the match to TRBD1 covers 9 bases. Trimming at V came to 5 bases and at J to 8 bases, leaving 9 bases not matched to a gene. CDR3 size: 14 residues. Germline-derived CDR1 and CDR2 are MNHNY and SVGAGI (reference sequence). CDR3 DNA sequence: TGTGCCAGCAGTCGGACAGGGGACGGGTACGGCTACACCTTC. As protein: CASSRTGDGYGYTF.

This chain joins TRBV12-5 and TRBJ2-7, with TRBD2 as a possible D gene (6 bases). This CDR3 region has 15 residues. The germline V gene has CDR1 LGHNT and CDR2 FRNRAP. The V and J ends lost 5 bases and 6 bases respectively, with 20 bases between them. The CDR3 region is CASGLTGGISGEQYF. DNA for the CDR3: TGTGCTAGTGGTCTTACCGGGGGAATCTCTGGCGAGCAGTACTTC.

The V call is TRBV7-9, the J call TRBJ2-7; 9 bases are shared with TRBD1. This CDR3 spans 13 amino acids. Germline V gives CDR1 SEHNR, CDR2 FQNEAQ (reference sequence). The ends lost 0 bases at V and 10 bases at J; junction bases unmatched: 4. As DNA, the CDR3 is TGTGCCAGCAGCTTAGCGGACAGGGGCGTTCAGTACGTC. This translates into CASSLADRGVQYV.

CDR3 residues: CASRETSGGYNEQFF. The DNA of the CDR3 is TGTGCCAGCAGGGAAACTAGCGGGGGCTACAATGAGCAGTTCTTC. The chain is built from TRBV27 and TRBJ2-1, with 11 bases identical to TRBD2. CDR1 is MNHEY, CDR2 SMNVEV, per germline (reference sequence). This CDR3 spans 15 amino acids. Trimming took 6 bases from V and 3 from J; bases not matched to a gene: 4.